A single sample gave rise to the 32 T cell receptor beta chains below, sequenced in a study of CD8 T cells in Susac syndrome. An input of roughly 0.5 to 1 ug of RNA was subjected to reverse transcription using random hexamers. TCRdb reprocessed the immunoSEQ multiplex PCR reads via MiXCR and lists one record per CDR3 protein. The sample includes more than 70,000 distinct CDR3 sequences, approximately 94% seen only once; the top ten take over 0.45%. Sequences were obtained from CD8+ T cells from PBMCs. All receptors come from a human donor with Susac syndrome.

The chain employs TRBV27 and TRBJ1-2; TRBD1 is a possible D gene (5 bases). V dropped 3 bases and J dropped 0 bases, with 14 bases sitting between them. Germline V gene sequence: CDR1 MNHEY, CDR2 SMNVEV (reference sequence). The CDR3 spans 16 residues. CDR3 residues: CASSFLLQGTNYGYTF. The CDR3, as DNA: TGTGCCAGCAGTTTCCTGTTGCAGGGCACTAACTATGGCTACACCTTC.

This chain links TRBV20-1 with TRBJ2-1; the D gene could be TRBD1 or TRBD2 (6 bases each). Between the trimmed V and J ends, which lost 5 bases and 1 base, there was a span of 15 bases. The CDR3 spans 15 residues. CDR1 and CDR2 (germline): DFQATT, SNEGSKA (reference sequence). CDR3 sequence (DNA): TGCAGTGCTCGGGTCGAAGGGGGGTCCTACAATGAGCAGTTCTTC. It translates to CSARVEGGSYNEQFF.

This chain uses TRBV10-3 with TRBJ1-2, with D tentatively TRBD1 (5 bases). CDR1 ENHRY and CDR2 SYGVKD come from the germline V gene. CDR3 length: 15 residues. V was clipped by 1 base and J by 8 bases, with 17 bases between them. The CDR3 spells CAISEFISGRDGYTF. DNA for the CDR3: TGTGCCATCAGTGAGTTTATATCGGGGAGGGACGGCTACACCTTC.

The genes are TRBV4-3 and TRBJ2-1; a possible D gene is TRBD2 (5 bases). Germline loops: CDR1 LGHNA, CDR2 YSLEER. This CDR3 is 15 amino acids long. V was pared by 0 bases and J by 6 bases, with 12 bases between. Here the CDR3 reads CASSQDLLAFNEQFF. CDR3 coding DNA: TGCGCCAGCAGCCAAGATCTTCTAGCCTTCAATGAGCAGTTCTTC.

The chain links TRBV6-2 or TRBV6-3 to TRBJ2-1; no reliable D call. In germline, CDR1 is MNHEY, CDR2 SVGEGT. Deletions cut 6 bases from V and 4 bases from J, with 7 bases between. The CDR3 has 12 amino acids. Written as DNA, the CDR3 is TGTGCCAGCAGCCTAAATTACAATGAGCAGTTCTTC. As protein: CASSLNYNEQFF.

The rearrangement joins TRBV28 to TRBJ2-5; D is perhaps TRBD2 (5 bases). The germline V gene has CDR1 MDHEN and CDR2 SYDVKM. V was trimmed by 6 bases and J by 1 base, leaving 12 bases between them. This CDR3 is built from 14 residues. The DNA of the CDR3 is TGTGCCAGCAGGACTACCGACGGCCAAGAGACCCAGTACTTC. Protein: CASRTTDGQETQYF. Drawing the rest from reference TRBV28 and TRBJ2-5, the complete variable domain is DVKVTQSSRYLVKRTGEKVFLECVQDMDHENMFWYRQDPGLGLRLIYFSYDVKMKEKGDIPEGYSVSREKKERFSLILESASTNQTSMYLCASRTTDGQETQYFGPGTRLLVL.

This chain links TRBV4-1 with TRBJ2-7; 11 nucleotides agree with TRBD2. The CDR3 is 14 amino acids. In germline, CDR1 is MGHRA, CDR2 YSYEKL. V was clipped by 5 bases and J by 6 bases; unmatched bases: 6. This CDR3 is CASSDSGGALEQYF. The CDR3 nucleotides read TGCGCCAGCAGCGATAGCGGGGGGGCCCTCGAGCAGTACTTC.

The chain employs TRBV6-1 and TRBJ2-6; the D is unclear. Trimming took off 4 bases at V and 0 bases at J, with 7 bases between the two ends. Looked up from germline, CDR1 is MNHNS and CDR2 is SASEGT. This CDR3 is built from 15 residues. This CDR3 reads CASSGQNSGANVLTF. CDR3 DNA sequence: TGTGCCAGCAGTGGACAAAACTCTGGGGCCAACGTCCTGACTTTC.

The CDR3 region is CASSVGGINYGYTF. The CDR3 DNA reads TGTGCCAGCAGCGTAGGAGGGATTAACTATGGCTACACCTTC. The chain links TRBV9 to TRBJ1-2, with no clear D. The CDR3 runs 14 residues. V was clipped by 0 bases and J by 1 base, with 7 bases between them. The V gene's germline CDR1 is SGDLS and CDR2 YYNGEE.

The chain couples TRBV28 to TRBJ1-1, with TRBD1 matching 7 bases. The germline CDR1 and CDR2 sequences are MDHEN and SYDVKM. The length of the CDR3 is 14 residues. Losses at the gene ends were 8 bases for V and 8 bases for J; bases not matched to a gene: 14. The CDR3 loop is CASRNLATGEEAFF. The DNA of the CDR3 is TGTGCCAGCCGTAACCTGGCCACAGGGGAGGAAGCTTTCTTT.

J is TRBJ2-7 and V is TRBV12-5; D is ambiguous. V was trimmed by 1 base and J by 2 bases, leaving 3 bases between them. CDR3 length: 12 residues. Germline V gene lookup returns CDR1 LGHNT and CDR2 FRNRAP. Written as DNA, the CDR3 is TGTGCTAGTGGTTTGGGGACCTACGAGCAGTACTTC. It translates to CASGLGTYEQYF. Combining the CDR3 with reference TRBV12-5 and TRBJ2-7 gives the whole variable domain DARVTQTPRHKVTEMGQEVTMRCQPILGHNTVFWYRQTMMQGLELLAYFRNRAPLDDSGMPKDRFSAEMPDATLATLKIQPSEPRDSAVYFCASGLGTYEQYFGPGTRLTVT.

The rearrangement joins TRBV2 to TRBJ2-1; 11 positions agree with TRBD2. Germline V CDR1 and CDR2: SNHLY, FYNNEI. The CDR3 totals 12 residues. The V and J ends lost 6 bases and 15 bases, in that order; junction bases with no gene match: 7. CDR3 DNA: TGTGCCAGCAGCAGTAGCGGGGGGGCTGGGTTCTTC. Translating it yields CASSSSGGAGFF.

The J gene is TRBJ2-7, the V gene TRBV7-8; 10 positions match TRBD1. The V segment lost 5 bases and the J segment 5 bases; nucleotides outside the gene matches: 6. The germline V gene encodes CDR1 SGHVS and CDR2 FQNEAQ. This CDR3 comprises 14 residues. CDR3 loop: CASSPRQGADEQYF. In DNA form, the CDR3 reads TGTGCCAGCAGCCCGAGACAGGGGGCGGACGAGCAGTACTTC.

The V and J genes are TRBV5-1 and TRBJ2-7; 7 bases match TRBD1. Trimming took 3 bases from V and 3 from J; bases not matched to a gene: 12. The CDR3 is 16 residues long. Germline CDR1 is SGHRS and CDR2 is YFSETQ. The CDR3 DNA follows: TGCGCCAGCAGCTCCGACCCCCGGACAGGTGACTACGAGCAGTACTTC. It is translated as CASSSDPRTGDYEQYF.

The gene calls are TRBV27 and TRBJ2-1; D gene unclear. The CDR3 is 15 amino acids. Germline CDR1 reads MNHEY; CDR2 reads SMNVEV (reference sequence). With 3 bases removed from V and 8 bases from J, the gap between germline ends came to 17 bases. CDR3 amino acids: CASSFLPRPPDEQFF. In DNA form, the CDR3 reads TGTGCCAGCAGTTTCCTTCCTAGACCACCGGATGAGCAGTTCTTC.

This chain joins TRBV24-1 and TRBJ2-1; D gene unclear. CDR3 size: 15 residues. CDR1 and CDR2 (germline): KGHDR, SFDVKD. The ends were cut back, 5 bases at V and 8 bases at J, with 18 bases in the middle. CDR3 region: CATSADGKRVDEQFF. In DNA, the CDR3 is TGTGCCACCAGTGCCGACGGAAAAAGAGTCGATGAGCAGTTCTTC.

The genes are TRBV7-9 and TRBJ2-1; D is unclear. Trimming removed 0 bases at V and 9 bases at J, with 6 bases between. The CDR3 contains 12 residues. Germline CDR1 reads SEHNR; CDR2 reads FQNEAQ (reference sequence). CDR3 loop: CASSLAGREQFF. The CDR3 DNA follows: TGTGCCAGCAGCTTAGCTGGCCGTGAGCAGTTCTTC. Filled out from reference TRBV7-9 and TRBJ2-1, the complete variable domain reads DTGVSQNPRHKITKRGQNVTFRCDPISEHNRLYWYRQTLGQGPEFLTYFQNEAQLEKSRLLSDRFSAERPKGSFSTLEIQRTEQGDSAMYLCASSLAGREQFFGPGTRLTVL.

V usage is TRBV7-2 and J usage is TRBJ2-1, with 9 bases aligning to TRBD2. The junction had 10 bases not matched to a gene; V was cut back by 3 bases and J by 10 bases. The V gene's germline CDR1 is SGHTA and CDR2 FQGNSA. The CDR3 is made up of 15 amino acids. The CDR3 loop is CASSFLSGGPGEQFF. The CDR3 DNA is TGTGCCAGCAGCTTTCTAAGCGGGGGGCCAGGCGAGCAGTTCTTC.

The V gene is TRBV7-9, the J gene TRBJ2-1, with a possible D match to TRBD1 (5 bases). Per germline, CDR1 SEHNR and CDR2 FQNEAQ (reference sequence). The V end lost 1 base, the J end lost 10 bases, and 17 bases lay between the germline ends. The CDR3 length is 15 residues. Here the CDR3 reads CASSLVDRPGKEQFF. The CDR3 DNA sequence: TGTGCCAGCAGCTTAGTTGATCGCCCAGGGAAGGAGCAGTTCTTC. Full variable domain (outside the CDR3, taken from reference TRBV7-9 and TRBJ2-1): DTGVSQNPRHKITKRGQNVTFRCDPISEHNRLYWYRQTLGQGPEFLTYFQNEAQLEKSRLLSDRFSAERPKGSFSTLEIQRTEQGDSAMYLCASSLVDRPGKEQFFGPGTRLTVL.

This clonotype was detected once. The chain combines TRBV4-3 with TRBJ1-1; 8 bases agree with TRBD1. The CDR3 has 15 amino acids. Per germline, CDR1 LGHNA and CDR2 YSLEER. With V trimmed by 6 bases and J by 5 bases, 11 bases remained unmatched. Here the CDR3 reads CASRSERTGGTEAFF. The CDR3 region has the DNA TGCGCCAGCAGATCTGAGCGAACAGGGGGGACTGAAGCTTTCTTT.

The chain combines TRBV7-9 with TRBJ2-6; D may be TRBD1 (6 bases). Per the germline V gene, CDR1 is SEHNR and CDR2 is FQNEAQ (reference sequence). V was cut by 8 bases and J by 2 bases, with 13 bases left in between. This CDR3 comprises 15 residues. The CDR3 region has the DNA TGTGCCAGCGCTGTGAACAGGGCTGGGGCCAACGTCCTGACTTTC. It encodes CASAVNRAGANVLTF.

The chain couples TRBV3-1 to TRBJ1-2, with 10 bases lining up with TRBD1. CDR1 and CDR2 from the germline V gene are LGHDT and YNNKEL (reference sequence). This CDR3 is built from 15 residues. V lost 4 bases and J lost 5; bases outside the gene matches: 7. CDR3 protein: CASSLGTGVKYGYTF. The CDR3 DNA reads TGTGCCAGCAGCCTTGGGACAGGGGTTAAGTATGGCTACACCTTC.

The chain links TRBV7-9 to TRBJ2-3, with 7 bases fitting TRBD2. Trimming took 6 bases from V and 1 from J; bases not matched to a gene: 4. CDR3 size: 14 residues. Germline values: CDR1 SEHNR, CDR2 FQNEAQ (reference sequence). CDR3 in DNA: TGTGCCAGCAGGCCTAGCGGACGCACAGATACGCAGTATTTT. Its translation is CASRPSGRTDTQYF.

V usage is TRBV30 and J usage is TRBJ2-6; the D is unclear. Trimming removed 0 bases from V and 13 bases from J, with 13 bases in between. CDR3 length: 13 residues. Germline V gene sequence: CDR1 GTSNPN, CDR2 SVGIG (reference sequence). The CDR3 coding sequence is TGTGCCTGGAGTGTAGAGGCTGGCCCTGTCCTGACTTTC. This sequence encodes CAWSVEAGPVLTF. The variable domain in full, with the rest retrieved from reference TRBV30 and TRBJ2-6, is SQTIHQWPATLVQPVGSPLSLECTVEGTSNPNLYWYRQAAGRGLQLLFYSVGIGQISSEVPQNLSASRPQDRQFILSSKKLLLSDSGFYLCAWSVEAGPVLTFGAGSRLTVL.

The V gene is TRBV7-6, the J gene TRBJ2-7; the D is unclear. The CDR3 spans 14 residues. Germline assignment: CDR1 SGHVS and CDR2 FNYEAQ. Trimming removed 3 bases at V and 0 bases at J, with 9 bases between. For the CDR3, the DNA is TGTGCCAGCAGCTTCAGATTAAGCTCCTACGAGCAGTACTTC. It translates to CASSFRLSSYEQYF.

The chain links TRBV7-3 to TRBJ2-2; D gene uncertain. V was cut by 6 bases and J by 6 bases, with 11 bases left in between. Looked up from germline, CDR1 is SGHTA and CDR2 is FQGTGA. This CDR3 is 13 amino acids long. CDR3: CASSFRDPGELFF. In DNA, the CDR3 is TGTGCCAGCAGTTTTCGCGATCCCGGGGAGCTGTTTTTT.

This clonotype showed up just once. The chain carries TRBV19 and TRBJ1-6; D is undetermined. V gave up 2 bases and J gave up 14 bases, with 7 bases separating them. This CDR3 spans 11 amino acids. Per the germline V gene, CDR1 is LNHDA and CDR2 is SQIVND (reference sequence). CDR3 sequence reads: CASSIKGALHF. CDR3 bases: TGTGCCAGTAGTATAAAGGGTGCCCTCCACTTT.

This clonotype was counted once. V is TRBV9 and J is TRBJ1-2, with D possibly being TRBD1 (5 bases). CDR3 length: 12 residues. The germline V gene encodes CDR1 SGDLS and CDR2 YYNGEE. V shed 4 bases and J shed 5 bases, with 9 bases lying between them. CDR3 DNA sequence: TGTGCCAGCAGCTCCGGGGCGTATGGCTACACCTTC. This codes for CASSSGAYGYTF.

The genes are TRBV20-1 and TRBJ2-1; possible D gene TRBD2, 7 bases. This CDR3 comprises 11 residues. V lost 3 bases to trimming and J lost 11 bases, with 11 bases between them. CDR1 DFQATT and CDR2 SNEGSKA come from the germline V gene (reference sequence). CDR3 in DNA: TGCAGTGCTAGTGGGGGGGGCCAGCAGTTCTTC. Its protein product is CSASGGGQQFF.

V and J are TRBV29-1 and TRBJ1-2; D perhaps matches TRBD1 (5 bases). In germline, CDR1 is SQVTM, CDR2 ANQGSEA. Trimming took 6 bases from V and 5 from J, leaving 19 bases between them. CDR3 length equals 14 residues. Here the CDR3 reads CSVPSGPQRYGYTF. The CDR3 coding sequence is TGCAGCGTCCCGTCGGGGCCCCAGAGGTATGGCTACACCTTC. Full variable domain (missing parts from reference TRBV29-1 and TRBJ1-2): SAVISQKPSRDICQRGTSLTIQCQVDSQVTMMFWYRQQPGQSLTLIATANQGSEATYESGFVIDKFPISRPNLTFSTLTVSNMSPEDSSIYLCSVPSGPQRYGYTFGSGTRLTVV.

As to this clonotype: At one end, the junction sequence differs from germline, possibly due to a read error. The chain combines TRBV6-5 with TRBJ2-5; tentative D call: TRBD1 (6 bases). The CDR3 runs to 10 residues. In germline, CDR1 is MNHEY, CDR2 SVGAGI. The CDR3 region has the DNA TGTGCCAGCAGTCACTCCAAGGGGGACTTC. This codes for CASSHSKGDF.

The V gene is TRBV15, the J gene TRBJ2-1; D possibly corresponds to TRBD2 (7 bases). The germline CDR1 and CDR2 sequences are LNHNV and YYDKDF (reference sequence). The CDR3 consists of 14 residues. V lost 4 bases to trimming and J lost 10 bases, with 17 bases between them. For the CDR3, the DNA is TGTGCCACCAGCACCCGGGGGGCGGCCAGGGAGCAGTTCTTC. This translates into CATSTRGAAREQFF.